This TCR beta chain was obtained from a study of T cells expressing NK-cell markers. The CDR3 loop spans 13 amino acids. From the 5' RACE reads, TCRdb lists one entry per CDR3 protein and no DNA. Here the sample table reports some 460,000 distinct CDR3 sequences. Sequencing input: blood T cells: a sorted CD56 or NKG2C T cell subset, CD4+ or CD8+ T cells, or bulk PBMC T cells (not recorded which). The TCR was taken from a woman aged 50 to 60 in good health. The chain is built from TRBV12-3 or TRBV12-4 and TRBJ2-3; TCRdb's D gene call, TRBD1, goes unchecked for lack of DNA. The chain's CDR3 is CASSWGGVDTQYF.